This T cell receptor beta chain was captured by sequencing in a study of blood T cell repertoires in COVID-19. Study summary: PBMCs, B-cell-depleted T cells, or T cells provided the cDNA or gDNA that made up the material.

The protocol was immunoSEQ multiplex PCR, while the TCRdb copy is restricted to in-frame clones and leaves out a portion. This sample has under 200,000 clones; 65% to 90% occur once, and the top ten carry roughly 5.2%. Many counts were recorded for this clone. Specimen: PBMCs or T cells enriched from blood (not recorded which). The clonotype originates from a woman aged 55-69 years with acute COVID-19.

CDR3 sequence (DNA): TGCGCCAGCAGCTTGGGGACAGGGGGCGCGAGGACTGAAGCTTTCTTT. Amino acid sequence: CASSLGTGGARTEAFF. The chain has TRBV5-1 and TRBJ1-1; TRBD1 matches 11 bases. This CDR3 has 16 residues. Trimming at V came to 0 bases and at J to 5 bases, leaving 6 bases not matched to a gene. Germline V gene lookup returns CDR1 SGHRS and CDR2 YFSETQ.